The 11 T cell receptor beta chains given below trace back to one sample, sequenced in a study of blood T cells in healthy people across ages. Using a J-beta primer mix together with a sample-barcoded 5' primer, a second PCR was run for about 6 to 11 cycles. TCRdb independently ran MiXCR on the 5' RACE reads; one entry per CDR3 protein. The sample includes about 400,000 distinct CDR3 sequences, about 52% of them seen just once. Sequencing used blood. Receptors were obtained from a man in his sixties in good health.

This clonotype has at least ten counts. V gene TRBV14 combines with J gene TRBJ2-1; possible D gene TRBD2, 6 bases. CDR3 size: 15 residues. Germline CDR1 SGHDN, CDR2 FVKESK. The V and J ends lost 0 bases and 7 bases respectively, with 13 bases between them. The CDR3 loop is CASSQDLGGWNEQFF. In DNA form, the CDR3 reads TGTGCCAGCAGCCAAGATCTTGGGGGGTGGAATGAGCAGTTCTTC.

The V call is TRBV7-3, the J call TRBJ2-1; D gene unclear. This CDR3 contains 16 residues. The germline V gene has CDR1 SGHTA and CDR2 FQGTGA. Trimming cost V 1 base and J 0 bases, with 10 bases left between them. The chain's CDR3 is CASSLRRTSSYNEQFF. DNA for the CDR3: TGTGCCAGCAGCTTAAGACGCACGAGCTCCTACAATGAGCAGTTCTTC. The whole variable domain, filled in from reference TRBV7-3 and TRBJ2-1, reads GAGVSQTPSNKVTEKGKYVELRCDPISGHTALYWYRQSLGQGPEFLIYFQGTGAADDSGLPNDRFFAVRPEGSVSTLKIQRTERGDSAVYLCASSLRRTSSYNEQFFGPGTRLTVL.

This clonotype has a single count. The CDR3 DNA sequence: TGCAGTGCTGGGCCGGACAGGGAGGGGGGCTACACCTTC. Translation: CSAGPDREGGYTF. The rearrangement uses TRBV20-1 and TRBJ1-2; 8 bases fit TRBD1. V lost 5 bases and J lost 8; bases outside the gene matches: 10. This CDR3 spans 13 amino acids. The germline CDR1 and CDR2 sequences are DFQATT and SNEGSKA (reference sequence).

The J gene is TRBJ2-1, the V gene TRBV20-1; D could derive from TRBD1 or TRBD2 (5 bases each). The CDR3 runs to 14 residues. CDR1 DFQATT and CDR2 SNEGSKA come from the germline V gene (reference sequence). V was shortened by 4 bases and J by 6 bases, with 16 bases between the two germline ends. CDR3 coding DNA: TGCAGTGCTAATTACTTGTCTGGGGGCAATGAGCAGTTCTTC. Its translation: CSANYLSGGNEQFF.

This clonotype was observed a few times. V is TRBV29-1 and J is TRBJ2-7, with 8 bases aligning to TRBD1. CDR1 SQVTM and CDR2 ANQGSEA come from the germline V gene. V shed 6 bases, J shed 5 bases, and the junction held 9 bases outside the gene matches. The CDR3 contains 13 residues. The CDR3 loop is CSVTGTGFHEQYF. Here the CDR3 DNA reads TGCAGCGTCACCGGGACAGGCTTCCACGAGCAGTACTTC.

The V and J genes are TRBV3-1 and TRBJ2-1, with 7 bases matching TRBD1. Per germline, CDR1 LGHDT and CDR2 YNNKEL (reference sequence). The CDR3 runs 15 residues. The V and J ends lost 5 bases and 4 bases, in that order; junction bases with no gene match: 8. CDR3 bases: TGTGCCAGCAGCACGGGACAGACCCCATACAATGAGCAGTTCTTC. Amino acids: CASSTGQTPYNEQFF.

This chain uses TRBV5-1 with TRBJ1-2; D ambiguous. CDR1 is SGHRS and CDR2 is YFSETQ in the germline V gene. Trimming stripped 4 bases from V and 8 bases from J, with 15 bases between. CDR3 length: 13 amino acids. CDR3: CASSTDGPGGYTF. In nucleotides, the CDR3 is TGCGCCAGCAGCACCGACGGACCGGGGGGCTACACCTTC.

This clonotype was counted only a few times. The chain links TRBV21-1 to TRBJ2-2; the DNA was not compared with TRBD1, the D call given in the table. TRBV21-1 is noted as a pseudogene. This CDR3 has 13 amino acids. The CDR3 region has the DNA TGTGCCAGCAGCAAGGGGGCTACCGGGGAGCTGTTTTTT. Amino acids: CASSKGATGELFF.

The sample holds one count of this clonotype. The genes are TRBV25-1 and TRBJ2-2; D is possibly TRBD2 (6 bases). The V and J ends lost 3 bases and 1 base respectively, with 12 bases between them. The CDR3 has 16 amino acids. Germline-derived CDR1 and CDR2 are MGHDK and SYGVNS. The CDR3: CASSDGRTLNTGELFF. CDR3 coding DNA: TGTGCCAGCAGTGATGGGAGGACCCTGAACACCGGGGAGCTGTTTTTT.

The CDR3 DNA reads as TGTGCCAGCAGCCGACGGGGGGGGCTCCAAGAGACCCAGTACTTC. This translates into CASSRRGGLQETQYF. V is TRBV11-2 and J is TRBJ2-5, with 8 bases that match TRBD2. Germline V gene sequence: CDR1 SGHAT, CDR2 FQNNGV. This CDR3 contains 15 residues. V shed 5 bases, J shed 1 base, and the junction held 6 bases outside the gene matches.

This chain uses TRBV11-2 with TRBJ2-5; 10 nucleotides line up with TRBD2. Germline trimming cut 5 bases from V and 0 bases from J; bases unmatched to any gene: 9. Germline V CDR1 and CDR2: SGHAT, FQNNGV. The CDR3 consists of 17 residues. CDR3 loop: CASSPRSGGENQETQYF. The CDR3 DNA is TGTGCCAGCAGCCCCCGGAGCGGGGGGGAAAACCAAGAGACCCAGTACTTC.